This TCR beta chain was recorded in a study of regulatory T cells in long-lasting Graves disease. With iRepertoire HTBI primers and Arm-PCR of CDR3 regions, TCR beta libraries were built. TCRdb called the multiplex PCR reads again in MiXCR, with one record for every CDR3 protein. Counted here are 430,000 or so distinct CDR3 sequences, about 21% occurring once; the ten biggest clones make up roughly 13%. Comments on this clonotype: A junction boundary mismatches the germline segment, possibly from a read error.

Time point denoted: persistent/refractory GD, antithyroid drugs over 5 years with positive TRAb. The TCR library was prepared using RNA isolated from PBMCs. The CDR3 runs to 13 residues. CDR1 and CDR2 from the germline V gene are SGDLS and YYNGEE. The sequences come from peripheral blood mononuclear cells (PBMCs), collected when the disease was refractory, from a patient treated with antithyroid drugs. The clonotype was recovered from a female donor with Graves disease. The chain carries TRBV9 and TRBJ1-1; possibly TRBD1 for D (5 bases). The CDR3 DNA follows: TGTGTCAGCAGCGCCCAGGGAAACACTGAAGCTTTCTTT. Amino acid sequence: CVSSAQGNTEAFF.